This paragraph reports one TCR beta chain. The data belong to a study of control samples from healthy donors and cancer patients. The CDR3 contains 14 residues. The V and J ends lost 3 bases and 3 bases respectively, with 11 bases between them. Germline values: CDR1 SGHVS, CDR2 FQNEAQ. TCRdb keeps only in-frame clones here, not all; method: immunoSEQ multiplex PCR. The sample holds about 82,000 clones, 87% seen once. The sequencing input was blood. The clonotype originates from a man between 50 and 59 years old in good health. J is TRBJ2-5 and V is TRBV7-8; D not certain. The CDR3 DNA reads as TGTGCCAGCAGCTTTTTCCCGCAAGAAGAGACCCAGTACTTC. This encodes CASSFFPQEETQYF.